The 17 T cell receptor beta chains below come from one sample, sequenced in a study of Graves' ophthalmopathy and Graves' hyperthyroidism. Amplification of TCR beta CDR3 regions used RNA transcripts. An opening RT-PCR round employed HTBI primers and preceded a second-round multiplex PCR. A single record per CDR3 protein comes from TCRdb applying MiXCR to the multiplex PCR reads. The table has around 400,000 distinct CDR3 sequences, around a fifth seen once. Material: peripheral blood. The source of these receptors is a woman aged 18-29 years with stable Graves' hyperthyroidism.

This clonotype was detected ten times or more. This rearrangement joins TRBV9 to TRBJ1-5, with no clear D. The germline V gene encodes CDR1 SGDLS and CDR2 YYNGEE. Trimming stripped 0 bases from V and 0 bases from J, with 7 bases between. The CDR3 length is 15 residues. The CDR3 here is CASSVGVNSNQPQHF. Here the CDR3 DNA reads TGTGCCAGCAGCGTAGGAGTGAATAGCAATCAGCCCCAGCATTTT.

This clonotype was recorded many times. This chain connects TRBV7-2 to TRBJ2-7; D gene uncertain. V lost 0 bases to trimming and J lost 2 bases, with 8 bases between them. Germline V gives CDR1 SGHTA, CDR2 FQGNSA. The CDR3 loop spans 14 amino acids. CDR3 in amino acids: CASSLASKAYEQYF. The CDR3, as DNA: TGTGCCAGCAGCTTAGCGTCAAAGGCCTACGAGCAGTACTTC. Filled out from reference TRBV7-2 and TRBJ2-7, the complete variable domain reads GAGVSQSPSNKVTEKGKDVELRCDPISGHTALYWYRQSLGQGLEFLIYFQGNSAPDKSGLPSDRFSAERTGGSVSTLTIQRTQQEDSAVYLCASSLASKAYEQYFGPGTRLTVT.

At least ten counts were recorded for this clonotype. One junction end does not reproduce the germline sequence, and a read error may be involved. V gene TRBV6-1 combines with J gene TRBJ1-2; D is ambiguous. The V gene's germline CDR1 is MNHNS and CDR2 SASEGT. This CDR3 has 14 amino acids. The chain's CDR3 is CASTLISLDYGYAF. The CDR3 nucleotides are TGTGCCAGCACCCTTATCAGCTTGGACTATGGCTACGCCTTC.

The rearrangement links TRBV6-1 to TRBJ2-1, with D possibly matching TRBD1 (6 bases). Looked up from germline, CDR1 is MNHNS and CDR2 is SASEGT. This CDR3 spans 14 amino acids. Trimming pared 5 bases from V and 1 base from J, leaving 9 bases between. The CDR3 loop is CASSPDRSYNEQFF. DNA of the CDR3: TGTGCCAGCAGTCCCGACAGGTCCTACAATGAGCAGTTCTTC.

This clonotype was recorded many times. The rearrangement joins TRBV4-1 to TRBJ2-4; tentative D call: TRBD1 (5 bases). CDR1 MGHRA and CDR2 YSYEKL come from the germline V gene. V was pared by 4 bases and J by 1 base, with 14 bases between. The CDR3 loop spans 16 amino acids. CDR3 protein: CASSLSKGMAKNIQYF. The CDR3 nucleotides read TGCGCCAGCAGCCTATCGAAGGGGATGGCCAAAAACATTCAGTACTTC.

This clonotype was counted a few times. This may be a read error: a much more frequent sequence differs by one nucleotide. The CDR3 protein is CASSMIVDSHLHF. CDR3 DNA: TGTGCCAGCAGCATGATAGTGGATTCACACCTCCACTTT. The genes are TRBV11-1 and TRBJ1-6; D is undetermined. CDR1 is SGHAT and CDR2 is FQDESV in the germline V gene (reference sequence). CDR3 length: 13 amino acids.

This clonotype was counted ten times or more. V and J are TRBV18 and TRBJ2-7, with TRBD2 as a possible D gene (5 bases). This CDR3 spans 15 amino acids. The germline gives CDR1 KGHSH, CDR2 LQKENI. Trimming took off 0 bases at V and 6 bases at J, with 15 bases between the two ends. The CDR3: CASSPPGFGGSEQYF. For the CDR3, the DNA is TGTGCCAGCTCACCACCGGGCTTCGGAGGATCCGAGCAGTACTTC.

This clonotype has ten or more counts. This chain joins TRBV12-3 or TRBV12-4 and TRBJ2-5; D is uncertain. V was trimmed by 5 bases and J by 5 bases, leaving 9 bases between them. The CDR3 spans 12 residues. CDR3 nucleotide sequence: TGTGCCAGCAGTAGAACTTCGGAGACCCAGTACTTC. Translated: CASSRTSETQYF.

This clonotype showed up many times. The J gene is TRBJ2-7, the V gene TRBV27; 11 bases line up with TRBD2. J lost 5 bases, V lost 2 bases, and 5 bases had no gene match. CDR1 is MNHEY and CDR2 is SMNVEV in the germline V gene (reference sequence). There are 15 residues in the CDR3. CDR3 coding DNA: TGTGCCAGCAGTTTAAAACTAGCGGGAGCCCACGAGCAGTACTTC. This sequence encodes CASSLKLAGAHEQYF.

This clonotype was observed many times. J is TRBJ2-5 and V is TRBV10-3, with a weak D call TRBD2 (6 bases). The CDR3 runs 13 residues. Looked up from germline, CDR1 is ENHRY and CDR2 is SYGVKD. Trimming removed 4 bases at V and 7 bases at J, with 13 bases between. This CDR3 reads CAISGGTSGTQYF. In DNA form, the CDR3 reads TGTGCCATCAGTGGCGGGACTTCAGGGACCCAGTACTTC.

This clonotype showed up many times. The chain uses TRBV12-3 or TRBV12-4 and TRBJ2-7, with 8 positions matching TRBD2. This CDR3 is 14 amino acids long. V gave up 3 bases and J gave up 5 bases; unmatched junction bases: 6. The CDR3 nucleotides are TGTGCCAGCAGTTTCGGAGCGGGGGTCGACGAGCAGTACTTC. This sequence encodes CASSFGAGVDEQYF.

This clonotype came up many times. The chain uses TRBV13 and TRBJ1-1, with TRBD1 as a possible D gene (5 bases). Germline assignment: CDR1 PRHDT and CDR2 FYEKMQ (reference sequence). V lost 5 bases, J lost 0 bases, and 13 bases lay in between. The CDR3 covers 15 residues. This CDR3 reads CASSVTSGLNTEAFF. DNA of the CDR3: TGTGCCAGCAGCGTCACCTCGGGGCTGAACACTGAAGCTTTCTTT.

This clonotype appeared many times. The chain joins TRBV9 to TRBJ2-5; D remains unclear. Trimming pared 5 bases from V and 7 bases from J, leaving 21 bases between. This CDR3 is 15 amino acids long. The germline gives CDR1 SGDLS, CDR2 YYNGEE. The DNA of the CDR3 is TGTGCCAGCAGTTTAGACACCCATTCTTCGGTGACCCAGTACTTC. It is translated as CASSLDTHSSVTQYF.

This clonotype was detected ten times or more. The chain couples TRBV30 to TRBJ1-3; D call uncertain. Trimming pared 1 base from V and 3 bases from J, leaving 4 bases between. This CDR3 has 12 amino acids. Germline CDR1 is GTSNPN and CDR2 is SVGIG (reference sequence). The CDR3 spells CAWSANGNTIYF. For the CDR3, the DNA is TGTGCCTGGAGTGCCAATGGAAACACCATATATTTT.

This clonotype was counted a few times. V usage is TRBV11-2 and J usage is TRBJ1-3; D not resolved. Trimming removed 5 bases at V and 0 bases at J, with 11 bases between. The CDR3 covers 15 residues. Germline V CDR1 and CDR2: SGHAT, FQNNGV. This chain's CDR3 is CASSPDRVSGNTIYF. The CDR3 DNA reads as TGTGCCAGCAGCCCAGACCGGGTCTCTGGAAACACCATATATTTT.

The table lists this clonotype with many counts. This chain uses TRBV24-1 with TRBJ2-5, with TRBD1 as a possible D gene (6 bases). This CDR3 is built from 13 residues. V gave up 7 bases and J gave up 3 bases, with 11 bases separating them. Germline CDR1 reads KGHDR; CDR2 reads SFDVKD. The CDR3 loop reads CATSKQGKETQYF. The CDR3 DNA follows: TGTGCCACCAGCAAACAGGGAAAAGAGACCCAGTACTTC.

The J gene is TRBJ2-7, the V gene TRBV6-4; 8 bases line up with TRBD2. From germline, CDR1 is MRHNA and CDR2 SNTAGT. This CDR3 spans 13 amino acids. Trimming cost V 8 bases and J 2 bases; bases outside gene matches: 5. CDR3 sequence: CASGVSGTYEQYF. In nucleotides, the CDR3 is TGTGCCAGCGGTGTTAGCGGGACCTACGAGCAGTACTTC.